The subject of this entry is one T cell receptor (beta chain). Its antigen is not identified. The V end was cut by 3 bases, the J end by 0 bases, with 10 bases between. CDR1 is SGDLS, CDR2 YYNGEE, per germline. The CDR3 spans 14 residues. The data were taken from a study of OX40 agonist ivuxolimab in advanced cancers. Overall study: Patients in the trial were receiving intravenous ivuxolimab every 2 weeks, at doses of 0.01 to 10 mg/kg.

Patients with autoimmune history or systemic immunosuppression were excluded. Sequencing used immunoSEQ multiplex PCR; TCRdb keeps in-frame clones, though not all of them. Here the sample spans nearly 65,000 clones, 90% to 95% being singletons. Overall study results and limits: There were, on average, more expanded clones in CD8+ T cells than in CD4+. Not determined was the antigen specificity of the expanded peripheral T cells.

The TCR comes from an adult with an advanced solid tumor such as melanoma, head and neck, liver or kidney cancer. Material: CD4+ or CD8+ T cells sorted from blood, obtained in a trial of the OX40 agonist ivuxolimab. The chain recombines TRBV9 with TRBJ2-7; D not certain. This CDR3 is CASSAEVNSYEQYF. CDR3 in DNA: TGTGCCAGCAGCGCGGAAGTAAACTCCTACGAGCAGTACTTC.